Listed below are T cell receptor beta chains from one sample, sequenced in a study of T cells after yellow fever vaccination. MiXCR, applied by TCRdb to the 5' RACE reads, yields one record per CDR3 protein. Of around 550,000 distinct CDR3 sequences listed, 15% to 20% are singletons. The sample consisted of PBMCs, taken 15 days after the yellow fever booster vaccination. These receptors were collected from a man aged 25 to 45 who received the YFV17D yellow fever vaccine. Both conserved end residues are part of each CDR3. A D gene is named only where the DNA matches it firmly. Expanded clones get a size class; other rows say once, few or many, or leave the size out.

.	TRBV5-1	few	12	TRBJ2-1	CASSVPFNEQFF	TGCGCCAGCAGCGTCCCTTTTAATGAGCAGTTCTTC
.	TRBV20-1	few	13	TRBJ2-7	CSARDRRNYEQYF	TGCAGTGCTAGAGATCGTCGGAACTACGAGCAGTACTTC
TRBD2	TRBV4-2	many	17	TRBJ2-7	CASSQAAWAGLANEQYF	TGTGCCAGCAGCCAAGCCGCGTGGGCGGGACTAGCTAACGAGCAGTACTTC
.	TRBV7-2	.	12	TRBJ1-5	CASSFFNQPQHF	TGTGCCAGCAGCTTTTTCAATCAGCCCCAGCATTTT
.	TRBV5-6	few	14	TRBJ1-5	CASSLFRGNQPQHF	TGTGCCAGCAGCTTGTTCCGGGGAAATCAGCCCCAGCATTTT
.	TRBV2	few	12	TRBJ1-2	CASRRGNYGYTF	TGTGCCAGCAGGAGGGGGAACTATGGCTACACCTTC
.	TRBV10-3	.	15	TRBJ2-1	CAISVVGVGDDEQFF	TGTGCCATCAGTGTAGTCGGAGTAGGGGACGATGAGCAGTTCTTC
TRBD2	TRBV15	few	15	TRBJ2-3	CATSREAGDTDTQYF	TGTGCCACCAGCAGAGAGGCGGGGGACACAGATACGCAGTATTTT
.	TRBV6-5	few	16	TRBJ2-3	CASSYSPPGATDTQYF	TGTGCCAGCAGTTACTCACCGCCTGGAGCCACAGATACGCAGTATTTT
TRBD2	TRBV5-1	.	15	TRBJ2-3	CASSFGASGIDTQYF	TGCGCCAGCAGCTTCGGGGCTAGCGGGATAGATACGCAGTACTTT
.	TRBV18	few	16	TRBJ2-4	CASSPGAGRIMDIQYF	TGTGCCAGCTCACCAGGGGCAGGGCGAATTATGGACATTCAGTACTTC
.	TRBV30	.	13	TRBJ2-2	CAWARRGAGELFF	TGTGCCTGGGCTCGGCGAGGGGCCGGGGAGCTGTTTTTT
.	TRBV7-9	few	13	TRBJ2-2	CASRKQGYGELFF	TGTGCCAGCAGAAAACAGGGTTACGGGGAGCTGTTTTTT
TRBD2	TRBV12-3/TRBV12-4	few	15	TRBJ2-1	CASSLEGTSMVEQFF	TGTGCCAGCAGTTTAGAAGGGACTAGCATGGTTGAGCAGTTCTTC
.	TRBV20-1	few	12	TRBJ2-5	CSAVKGEETQYF	TGCAGTGCAGTGAAAGGGGAGGAGACCCAGTACTTC
TRBD2	TRBV7-9	.	16	TRBJ2-2	CASSTGLAGGSGELFF	TGTGCCAGCAGCACCGGACTAGCGGGAGGTAGCGGGGAGCTGTTTTTT
TRBD2	TRBV9	few	17	TRBJ2-7	CASSPTSTSGRRYEQYF	TGTGCCAGCAGCCCGACATCGACTAGCGGGAGACGCTACGAGCAGTACTTC
TRBD2	TRBV11-2	few	18	TRBJ2-3	CASSLRHTGTSDTDTQYF	TGTGCCAGCAGCTTACGACATACCGGGACTAGCGACACAGATACGCAGTATTTT
TRBD2	TRBV28	.	15	TRBJ2-5	CASSLSGLAQETQYF	TGTGCCAGCAGTTTATCGGGACTAGCCCAAGAGACCCAGTACTTC
.	TRBV12-3/TRBV12-4	.	13	TRBJ2-1	CASSLEATNEQFF	TGTGCCAGCAGTTTAGAGGCAACCAATGAGCAGTTCTTC
TRBD2	TRBV6-1	.	16	TRBJ2-5	CASSALAGGPIGTQYF	TGTGCCAGCAGTGCACTAGCGGGAGGACCTATCGGGACCCAGTACTTC
TRBD2	TRBV2	.	15	TRBJ2-3	CAREREGILTDTQYF	TGTGCCAGAGAGCGGGAGGGGATACTCACAGATACGCAGTATTTT
.	TRBV6-1	few	13	TRBJ2-1	CASKADSYNEQFF	TGTGCCAGCAAGGCGGACTCCTACAATGAGCAGTTCTTC
.	TRBV11-2	few	15	TRBJ2-5	CASSLYGSNQETQYF	TGTGCCAGCAGCTTATACGGGTCGAACCAAGAGACCCAGTACTTC
.	TRBV5-4	.	16	TRBJ2-1	CASSPTGQKAPNEQFF	TGTGCCAGCAGCCCAACGGGACAAAAGGCCCCAAATGAGCAGTTCTTC
.	TRBV29-1	.	11	TRBJ1-2	CSVDGRYGYTF	TGCAGCGTTGATGGCCGGTATGGCTACACCTTC
TRBD2	TRBV27	few	16	TRBJ2-1	CASSPAASGNFDEQFF	TGTGCCAGCAGTCCAGCTGCTAGCGGGAACTTCGATGAGCAGTTCTTC
.	TRBV20-1	once	13	TRBJ1-3	CSARGGSGNTIYF	TGCAGTGCCAGAGGGGGCTCTGGAAACACCATATATTTT
TRBD1	TRBV29-1	few	13	TRBJ2-1	CSVRDSAYNEQFF	TGCAGCGTCCGGGACAGCGCCTACAATGAGCAGTTCTTC
.	TRBV27	.	13	TRBJ1-4	CASSPSTNEKLFF	TGTGCCAGCAGCCCATCAACTAATGAAAAACTGTTTTTT
TRBD1	TRBV29-1	.	14	TRBJ2-7	CSVEPGQGSYEQYF	TGCAGCGTTGAACCGGGACAGGGCTCCTACGAGCAGTACTTC
.	TRBV5-4	few	12	TRBJ2-5	CASSTNQETQYF	TGTGCCAGCAGCACGAACCAAGAGACCCAGTACTTC
.	TRBV6-5	many	16	TRBJ2-4	CASSLMRGTTKNIQYF	TGTGCCAGCAGTTTGATGAGGGGCACTACCAAAAACATTCAGTACTTC
.	TRBV7-2	.	12	TRBJ2-5	CASSLSAETQYF	TGTGCCAGCAGCTTAAGTGCGGAGACCCAGTACTTC
.	TRBV12-3/TRBV12-4	few	14	TRBJ2-2	CASIVEGWTGELFF	TGTGCCAGCATTGTTGAGGGGTGGACCGGGGAGCTGTTTTTT
TRBD1	TRBV7-2	many	15	TRBJ2-3	CASSSGQGLTDTQYF	TGTGCCAGCAGCTCTGGACAGGGACTCACAGATACGCAGTATTTT
.	TRBV28	.	12	TRBJ2-7	CASGVGEHEQYF	TGTGCCAGCGGAGTAGGGGAACACGAGCAGTACTTC
.	TRBV20-1	few	15	TRBJ2-1	CSARDLGLQYNEQFF	TGCAGTGCTAGAGATCTAGGACTACAATACAATGAGCAGTTCTTC
.	TRBV12-3/TRBV12-4	.	15	TRBJ1-1	CASSSLTGRPTEAFF	TGTGCCAGCAGTTCACTGACAGGCCGTCCCACTGAAGCTTTCTTT
TRBD2	TRBV24-1	few	16	TRBJ2-1	CATSEQLAGGRNEQFF	TGTGCCACCAGTGAACAACTAGCGGGAGGCCGCAATGAGCAGTTCTTC
.	TRBV20-1	few	13	TRBJ2-2	CSASEGHTGELFF	TGCAGTGCTAGTGAGGGTCACACCGGGGAGCTGTTTTTT
TRBD1	TRBV24-1	few	15	TRBJ2-5	CATSNRDRVGETQYF	TGTGCCACCAGCAACCGGGACAGGGTTGGGGAGACCCAGTACTTC
.	TRBV7-2	.	14	TRBJ2-7	CASSLDRAIYEQYF	TGTGCCAGCAGTTTGGACCGGGCAATCTACGAGCAGTACTTC
.	TRBV18	few	14	TRBJ1-5	CASSPQGGDQPQHF	TGTGCCAGCTCACCCCAAGGTGGCGATCAGCCCCAGCATTTT
TRBD1	TRBV20-1	.	13	TRBJ2-7	CSAARDRGYEQYF	TGCAGTGCCGCCCGGGACAGGGGCTACGAGCAGTACTTC